This T cell receptor (beta chain) emerged from a study of blood T cell repertoires in COVID-19. Study-level background: From T cells, B-cell-depleted T cells, or PBMCs came the material, which was cDNA or gDNA.

In the original analysis: Reference gene primer amplification in the assay estimated nucleated cell counts. The protocol was immunoSEQ multiplex PCR, while the TCRdb copy is restricted to in-frame clones and leaves out a portion. D and trimming come from the DNA, and the V and J calls and clone size come from that table. There are approximately 74,000 clones in the sample; roughly 88% occur only once, and 1.5% to 2.5% lies in the top ten. With 0 bases clipped from V and 4 bases from J, the junction kept 6 bases outside the gene matches. Germline CDR1 and CDR2: MNHEY and SVGAGI. The CDR3 loop spans 15 amino acids.

The source is a woman of 80 years or more with active or convalescent COVID-19. Sequences were obtained from peripheral blood. The chain is built from TRBV6-5 and TRBJ2-7; 7 bases align to TRBD1. The CDR3 protein is CASSYSNRGWYEQYF. CDR3 sequence (DNA): TGTGCCAGCAGTTACTCGAACAGGGGATGGTACGAGCAGTACTTC.